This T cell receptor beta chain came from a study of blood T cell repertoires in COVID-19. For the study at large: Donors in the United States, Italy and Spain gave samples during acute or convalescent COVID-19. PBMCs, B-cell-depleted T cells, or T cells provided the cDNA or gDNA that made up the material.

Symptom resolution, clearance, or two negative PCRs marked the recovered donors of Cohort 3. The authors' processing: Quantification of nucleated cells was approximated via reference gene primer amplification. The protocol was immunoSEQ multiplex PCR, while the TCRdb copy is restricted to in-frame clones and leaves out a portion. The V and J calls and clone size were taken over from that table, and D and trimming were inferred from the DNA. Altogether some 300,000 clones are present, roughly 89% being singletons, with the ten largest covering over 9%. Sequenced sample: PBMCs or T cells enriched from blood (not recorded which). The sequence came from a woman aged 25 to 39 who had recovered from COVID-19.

The CDR3 nucleotides read TGTGCCACCACAGGGGCCACTGGAAACACCATATATTTT. Translated: CATTGATGNTIYF. This rearrangement joins TRBV6-5 to TRBJ1-3; 7 bases line up with TRBD1. CDR3 size: 13 residues. The V gene's germline CDR1 is MNHEY and CDR2 SVGAGI. V shed 10 bases, J shed 2 bases, and the junction held 5 bases outside the gene matches.